The 26 T cell receptor beta chains listed next were all sequenced from one sample in a study of blood T cell repertoires in COVID-19. Assay: immunoSEQ multiplex PCR; the TCRdb copy retains only in-frame clones and omits some. The data hold about 150,000 clones, with 75% to 90% observed a single time. The sequenced sample consisted of peripheral blood. Every receptor here comes from a man in his late teens or twenties with COVID-19, enrolled during active disease.

This rearrangement joins TRBV6-5 to TRBJ1-4, with 7 bases lining up with TRBD1. From germline, CDR1 is MNHEY and CDR2 SVGAGI. The CDR3 length is 15 residues. With V trimmed by 5 bases and J by 5 bases, 8 bases remained unmatched. CDR3 DNA: TGTGCCAGCAGTCCGCGGACAGGACTAAATGAAAAACTGTTTTTT. Amino acid sequence: CASSPRTGLNEKLFF.

The gene calls are TRBV28 and TRBJ2-7, with 10 bases identical to TRBD2. The trim removed 11 bases at V and 1 base at J, leaving 8 bases unmatched. The length of the CDR3 is 14 residues. From germline, CDR1 is MDHEN and CDR2 SYDVKM. CDR3 in DNA: TGTGCCGCCTGGGGGACTAGCGTTTCCTACGAGCAGTACTTC. Translation: CAAWGTSVSYEQYF.

The rearrangement uses TRBV28 and TRBJ1-5; possible D gene TRBD1, 6 bases. CDR1 and CDR2 from the germline V gene are MDHEN and SYDVKM. V lost 5 bases and J 3 bases, leaving 8 bases between the germline ends. The CDR3 spans 13 residues. The DNA for the CDR3 is TGTGCCAGCAGTGACAGGCCCAATCAGCCCCAGCATTTT. It encodes CASSDRPNQPQHF. Complete variable domain (other parts from reference TRBV28 and TRBJ1-5): DVKVTQSSRYLVKRTGEKVFLECVQDMDHENMFWYRQDPGLGLRLIYFSYDVKMKEKGDIPEGYSVSREKKERFSLILESASTNQTSMYLCASSDRPNQPQHFGDGTRLSIL.

The chain employs TRBV30 and TRBJ1-6; maybe TRBD1 (6 bases). The CDR3 has 14 amino acids. The V gene's germline CDR1 is GTSNPN and CDR2 SVGIG (reference sequence). V gave up 0 bases and J gave up 5 bases, with 8 bases separating them. In nucleotides, the CDR3 is TGTGCCTGGAGTGTGGCAGGGGATAATTCACCCCTCCACTTT. This encodes CAWSVAGDNSPLHF.

The J gene is TRBJ2-7, the V gene TRBV6-5, with D unresolved. The V gene's germline CDR1 is MNHEY and CDR2 SVGAGI. The CDR3 sequence is 14 residues long. Trimming left V 6 bases short and J 2 bases short, with 14 bases between. The CDR3 coding sequence is TGTGCCAGCAGCCTCCCCAACTTTACCTACGAGCAGTACTTC. Encoded protein: CASSLPNFTYEQYF.

This clone was picked up one time. The V call is TRBV6-5, the J call TRBJ1-3, with 8 bases fitting TRBD1. CDR3 length: 12 amino acids. With V trimmed by 7 bases and J by 8 bases, 4 bases remained unmatched. Germline loops: CDR1 MNHEY, CDR2 SVGAGI. CDR3 amino acids: CASTQGAHTIYF. The CDR3 nucleotides read TGTGCCAGCACCCAGGGGGCTCACACCATATATTTT.

This rearrangement joins TRBV3-1 (or the pseudogene TRBV3-2) to TRBJ2-3; tentative D call: TRBD2 (6 bases). V lost 1 base and J 0 bases, leaving 11 bases between the germline ends. CDR1 is LGHDT and CDR2 is YNNKEL in the germline V gene (reference sequence). The CDR3 totals 16 residues. As DNA, the CDR3 is TGTGCCAGCAGCCAAGGGCGGGGACCTAGCACAGATACGCAGTATTTT. Translation: CASSQGRGPSTDTQYF.

The count of this clone is one. This sequence joins TRBV7-9 and TRBJ2-1; possibly TRBD1 for D (6 bases). In germline, CDR1 is SEHNR, CDR2 FQNEAQ (reference sequence). CDR3 size: 15 residues. V was cut by 0 bases and J by 5 bases, with 11 bases left in between. CDR3 DNA sequence: TGTGCCAGCAGCTTAGCGGACAGACCAGACAATGAGCAGTTCTTC. Protein product: CASSLADRPDNEQFF.

The chain couples TRBV2 to TRBJ2-1; TRBD1 agrees at 7 bases. The CDR3 is 13 residues long. J lost 9 bases, V lost 8 bases, and 10 bases had no gene match. Germline V gives CDR1 SNHLY, CDR2 FYNNEI. The CDR3 coding sequence is TGTGCCAGCCCTCCGGGACAGACCCGTGAGCAGTTCTTC. This gives the protein CASPPGQTREQFF.

This chain uses TRBV15 with TRBJ2-1; 7 bases align to TRBD2. The CDR3 has 17 amino acids. Trimming removed 0 bases from V and 5 bases from J; junction bases left unmatched: 10. Per germline, CDR1 LNHNV and CDR2 YYDKDF (reference sequence). For the CDR3, the DNA is TGTGCCACCAGCAGAGATCGGGGGGTTTTTCTGGACAATGAGCAGTTCTTC. Its translation is CATSRDRGVFLDNEQFF.

The V call is TRBV24-1, the J call TRBJ1-2; 8 nucleotides line up with TRBD1. The germline CDR1 and CDR2 sequences are KGHDR and SFDVKD. This CDR3 region has 14 residues. V dropped 2 bases and J dropped 8; count of bases not matched to a gene: 6. CDR3 in amino acids: CATSDSGQGAGYTF. The CDR3, as DNA: TGTGCCACCAGTGATTCGGGGCAGGGGGCCGGCTACACCTTC.

This clone was seen once. The DNA of the CDR3 is TGTGCCAGCAGTGAAAACTTTTTCTTCTCTGGAAACACCATATATTTT. Translation gives CASSENFFFSGNTIYF. The chain carries TRBV2 and TRBJ1-3; D is undetermined. Germline CDR1 is SNHLY and CDR2 is FYNNEI. Between the trimmed V and J ends, which lost 2 bases and 0 bases, there was a span of 11 bases. The CDR3 is 16 amino acids.

The chain carries TRBV28 and TRBJ2-5; TRBD1 matches at 7 bases. Looked up from germline, CDR1 is MDHEN and CDR2 is SYDVKM. After removal of 7 bases from V and 0 bases from J, the junction contained 11 bases not matched to a gene. CDR3 size: 16 residues. The CDR3 here is CASKQGISQYQETQYF. For the CDR3, the DNA is TGTGCCAGCAAACAGGGGATTTCACAGTACCAAGAGACCCAGTACTTC.

The chain couples TRBV9 to TRBJ2-5; D call uncertain. Trimming removed 3 bases at V and 0 bases at J, with 3 bases between. CDR3 length: 12 residues. CDR1 is SGDLS, CDR2 YYNGEE, per germline. Here the CDR3 reads CASSADQETQYF. The CDR3 DNA reads TGTGCCAGCAGCGCGGACCAAGAGACCCAGTACTTC.

V usage is TRBV9 and J usage is TRBJ1-2; perhaps TRBD1 as D (5 bases). This CDR3 is 15 amino acids long. Germline loops: CDR1 SGDLS, CDR2 YYNGEE. Trimming shortened V by 4 bases and J by 2 bases, and 15 bases separated the two germline ends. The CDR3 spells CASSLGAGINYGYTF. CDR3 nucleotides: TGTGCCAGCAGCTTAGGGGCCGGGATCAACTATGGCTACACCTTC.

This rearrangement joins TRBV19 to TRBJ2-5, with D possibly TRBD2 on 5 matching bases. CDR1 and CDR2 (germline): LNHDA, SQIVND (reference sequence). The CDR3 is made up of 14 amino acids. The V gene lost 3 bases and the J gene lost 6 bases, with 14 bases spanning the gap. The CDR3 spells CASSITSDGKTQYF. In nucleotides, the CDR3 is TGTGCCAGTAGTATCACCTCGGACGGGAAGACCCAGTACTTC.

The DNA for the CDR3 is TGTGCCAGCAGCTTAGCGGCGGGAAACTATGGCTACACCTTC. Its protein product is CASSLAAGNYGYTF. The chain links TRBV7-8 to TRBJ1-2; D call uncertain. Trimming took 0 bases from V and 2 from J, leaving 7 bases between them. The CDR3 is 14 residues long. The germline gives CDR1 SGHVS, CDR2 FQNEAQ.

J is TRBJ1-6 and V is TRBV28; D perhaps matches TRBD1 (5 bases). This CDR3 is 15 amino acids long. The V end was cut by 5 bases, the J end by 6 bases, with 14 bases between. Germline-derived CDR1 and CDR2 are MDHEN and SYDVKM. The DNA for the CDR3 is TGTGCCAGCAGTCCCCCGGACAAGGCTAATTCACCCCTCCACTTT. As protein: CASSPPDKANSPLHF. The full variable domain, rest sourced from reference TRBV28 and TRBJ1-6, is DVKVTQSSRYLVKRTGEKVFLECVQDMDHENMFWYRQDPGLGLRLIYFSYDVKMKEKGDIPEGYSVSREKKERFSLILESASTNQTSMYLCASSPPDKANSPLHFGNGTRLTVT.

The chain recombines TRBV29-1 with TRBJ2-3; 11 bases are shared with TRBD2. V lost 0 bases and J lost 1; bases outside the gene matches: 9. Germline V gives CDR1 SQVTM, CDR2 ANQGSEA. This CDR3 has 18 residues. CDR3 amino acids: CSVEDRIAGGGGTDTQYF. The CDR3 DNA follows: TGCAGCGTTGAAGATCGGATAGCGGGAGGGGGGGGCACAGATACGCAGTATTTT.

The V gene is TRBV4-3, the J gene TRBJ2-7, with 7 bases that match TRBD2. The CDR3 spans 15 residues. CDR1 and CDR2 from the germline V gene are LGHNA and YSLEER. Losses at the gene ends were 1 base for V and 0 bases for J; bases not matched to a gene: 3. The CDR3: CASSQGAGASYEQYF. CDR3 in DNA: TGCGCCAGCAGCCAAGGGGCGGGAGCCTCCTACGAGCAGTACTTC.

The chain uses TRBV29-1 and TRBJ2-3; 10 bases align to TRBD2. The germline V gene encodes CDR1 SQVTM and CDR2 ANQGSEA. This CDR3 is built from 15 residues. Trimming took 1 base from V and 3 from J; bases not matched to a gene: 4. This chain's CDR3 is CSVEASGSRTDTQYF. The CDR3 DNA reads as TGCAGCGTTGAAGCTAGCGGGAGCCGAACAGATACGCAGTATTTT.

The sample holds one count of this clone. The V call is TRBV20-1, the J call TRBJ1-1, with 8 bases fitting TRBD1. This CDR3 comprises 11 residues. The germline gives CDR1 DFQATT, CDR2 SNEGSKA (reference sequence). With 6 bases clipped from V and 7 bases from J, the junction kept 4 bases outside the gene matches. The CDR3 region is CSAHRGSEAFF. In DNA form, the CDR3 reads TGCAGTGCCCACAGGGGGAGTGAAGCTTTCTTT.

The gene calls are TRBV28 and TRBJ1-3; D gene uncertain. CDR3 length: 13 residues. Germline CDR1 MDHEN, CDR2 SYDVKM. V lost 10 bases to trimming and J lost 4 bases, with 14 bases between them. DNA of the CDR3: TGTGCCATCGAAGACACCGCCGGAAACACCATATATTTT. Its protein product is CAIEDTAGNTIYF.

This chain links TRBV28 with TRBJ1-3; 7 nucleotides align to TRBD1. J was trimmed by 0 bases and V by 6 bases; bases with no gene match: 14. Germline V CDR1 and CDR2: MDHEN, SYDVKM. CDR3 length equals 18 residues. CDR3 sequence reads: CASRRGGTAPFSGNTIYF. In DNA form, the CDR3 reads TGTGCCAGCAGGAGGGGTGGGACAGCTCCATTCTCTGGAAACACCATATATTTT.

The V call is TRBV11-3, the J call TRBJ1-5; 8 bases fit TRBD1. J gave up 6 bases and V 1 base, and 11 bases lay outside the gene matches. CDR3 size: 17 residues. Germline CDR1 and CDR2: SGHNT and YENEEA. CDR3 loop: CASSLAPDRGDSQPQHF. The DNA for the CDR3 is TGTGCCAGCAGCTTAGCCCCAGACAGGGGCGATAGTCAGCCCCAGCATTTT. Looking up the rest from reference TRBV11-3 and TRBJ1-5 gives the full variable domain: EAGVVQSPRYKIIEKKQPVAFWCNPISGHNTLYWYLQNLGQGPELLIRYENEEAVDDSQLPKDRFSAERLKGVDSTLKIQPAELGDSAVYLCASSLAPDRGDSQPQHFGDGTRLSIL.

The chain is built from TRBV15 and TRBJ2-1; D is perhaps TRBD2 (6 bases). CDR1 is LNHNV, CDR2 YYDKDF, per germline (reference sequence). Trimming removed 0 bases from V and 2 bases from J, with 14 bases in between. CDR3 length equals 17 residues. The CDR3 DNA reads as TGTGCCACCAGCAGAGATCGGCGGGGAAACACCTACAATGAGCAGTTCTTC. Its translation: CATSRDRRGNTYNEQFF. Looking up the rest from reference TRBV15 and TRBJ2-1 gives the full variable domain: DAMVIQNPRYQVTQFGKPVTLSCSQTLNHNVMYWYQQKSSQAPKLLFHYYDKDFNNEADTPDNFQSRRPNTSFCFLDIRSPGLGDTAMYLCATSRDRRGNTYNEQFFGPGTRLTVL.